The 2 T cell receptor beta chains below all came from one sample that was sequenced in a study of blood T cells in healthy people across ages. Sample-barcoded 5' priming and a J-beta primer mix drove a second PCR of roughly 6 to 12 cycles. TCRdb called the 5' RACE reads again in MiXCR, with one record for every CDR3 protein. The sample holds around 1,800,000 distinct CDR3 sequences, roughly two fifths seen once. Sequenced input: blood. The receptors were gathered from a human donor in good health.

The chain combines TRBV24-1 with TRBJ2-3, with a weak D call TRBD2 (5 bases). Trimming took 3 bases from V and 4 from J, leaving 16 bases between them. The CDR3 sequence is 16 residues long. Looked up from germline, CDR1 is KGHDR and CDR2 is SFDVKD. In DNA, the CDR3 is TGTGCCACCAGTGATCGGAGAGGGAGTAGTGCAGATACGCAGTATTTT. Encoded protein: CATSDRRGSSADTQYF.

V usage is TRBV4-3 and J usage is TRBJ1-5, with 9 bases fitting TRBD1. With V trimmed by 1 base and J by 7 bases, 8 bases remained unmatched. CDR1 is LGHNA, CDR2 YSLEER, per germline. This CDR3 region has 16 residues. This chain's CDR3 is CASSQVWDRDGQPQHF. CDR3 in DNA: TGCGCCAGCAGCCAAGTCTGGGACAGGGACGGGCAGCCCCAGCATTTT.